These 10 T cell receptor beta chains originate from one sample sequenced in a study of cytomegalovirus exposure and HLA in healthy donors. This PCR relied on a set of 60 Vbeta primers and 13 Jbeta primers. Assay: immunoSEQ multiplex PCR; the TCRdb copy retains only in-frame clones and omits some. The repertoire holds roughly 110,000 clones, with around four fifths as singletons. The sequencing sample was made of PBMCs. The receptors stem from a man younger than 40 in good health and CMV-seronegative.

The chain employs TRBV10-1 and TRBJ2-3; TRBD1 matches 7 bases. The CDR3 has 14 amino acids. Germline CDR1 WNHNN, CDR2 SYGVQD (reference sequence). V lost 2 bases, J lost 9 bases, and 8 bases stayed unmatched. The CDR3 spells CASSEAGTEKTQYF. CDR3 sequence (DNA): TGCGCCAGCAGTGAGGCTGGGACAGAGAAGACGCAGTATTTT.

This clone is a singleton in its sample. J is TRBJ2-5 and V is TRBV5-1, with 9 bases fitting TRBD1. Germline V gene data show CDR1 as SGHRS and CDR2 as YFSETQ. Trimming cost V 5 bases and J 5 bases; bases outside gene matches: 7. The CDR3 is 14 residues long. The CDR3 spells CASRPGTGRETQYF. As DNA, the CDR3 is TGCGCCAGCAGGCCCGGGACAGGGAGGGAGACCCAGTACTTC.

This clone appeared once. A read error may produce the germline difference seen at one junction end. V usage is TRBV9 and J usage is TRBJ2-7; weak D call: TRBD1 (6 bases). Germline values: CDR1 SGDLS, CDR2 YYNGEE. The CDR3 contains 14 residues. The DNA of the CDR3 is TGTGCCGGCAGCGTAGCCCAGGGGACGGGCGAGCAGTACTTC. As protein: CAGSVAQGTGEQYF.

The table lists this clone with a few counts. The genes are TRBV6-1 and TRBJ2-5; D is perhaps TRBD1 (5 bases). The CDR3 has 14 residues. Germline CDR1 is MNHNS and CDR2 is SASEGT. V lost 7 bases and J 2 bases, leaving 14 bases between the germline ends. The CDR3 nucleotides are TGTGCCAGCATCCCGAGGACAACACAAGAGACCCAGTACTTC. Residues: CASIPRTTQETQYF.

The chain recombines TRBV15 with TRBJ2-2, with 10 bases identical to TRBD1. After removal of 2 bases from V and 7 bases from J, the junction contained 7 bases not matched to a gene. Per germline, CDR1 LNHNV and CDR2 YYDKDF (reference sequence). This CDR3 is 16 amino acids long. The CDR3 nucleotides read TGTGCCACCAGCAGACCGACAGGGGGCTACGGCGGGGAGCTGTTTTTT. This codes for CATSRPTGGYGGELFF.

The rearrangement uses TRBV19 and TRBJ1-1; D is ambiguous. The CDR3 runs 13 residues. CDR1 is LNHDA and CDR2 is SQIVND in the germline V gene (reference sequence). Trimming shortened V by 7 bases and J by 5 bases, and 14 bases separated the two germline ends. The CDR3 loop is CASTDPAGTEAFF. CDR3 nucleotides: TGTGCCAGTACGGACCCTGCGGGTACTGAAGCTTTCTTT.

The chain has TRBV2 and TRBJ1-2; 9 nucleotides match TRBD1. This CDR3 spans 14 amino acids. The ends lost 7 bases at V and 8 bases at J; junction bases unmatched: 11. Germline loops: CDR1 SNHLY, CDR2 FYNNEI. The CDR3 reads CASIRDREEGGYTF. CDR3 DNA sequence: TGTGCCAGCATTAGGGACAGGGAGGAAGGAGGCTACACCTTC.

V and J are TRBV28 and TRBJ1-5; D possibly corresponds to TRBD1 (5 bases). V was trimmed by 3 bases and J by 2 bases, leaving 11 bases between them. The length of the CDR3 is 15 residues. CDR1 and CDR2 from the germline V gene are MDHEN and SYDVKM. The CDR3 DNA follows: TGTGCCAGCAGTTTTTCGGGGGATGGCAATCAGCCCCAGCATTTT. It encodes CASSFSGDGNQPQHF. Based on the CDR3 plus reference TRBV28 and TRBJ1-5, the full variable domain is DVKVTQSSRYLVKRTGEKVFLECVQDMDHENMFWYRQDPGLGLRLIYFSYDVKMKEKGDIPEGYSVSREKKERFSLILESASTNQTSMYLCASSFSGDGNQPQHFGDGTRLSIL.

This clone appeared once. The rearrangement links TRBV28 to TRBJ1-5, with D possibly being TRBD1 (5 bases). Germline V gene lookup returns CDR1 MDHEN and CDR2 SYDVKM. The ends were cut back, 8 bases at V and 4 bases at J, with 9 bases in the middle. This CDR3 spans 12 amino acids. CDR3 loop: CASQGRNQPQHF. The CDR3 coding sequence is TGTGCCAGCCAGGGCAGAAATCAGCCCCAGCATTTT.

By share, this clone counts as medium-sized. The chain uses TRBV5-6 and TRBJ2-7; unclear D gene. This CDR3 has 10 amino acids. The V and J ends lost 10 bases and 7 bases respectively, with 12 bases between them. The germline V gene has CDR1 SGHDT and CDR2 YYEEEE. CDR3 region: CAPLAGEQYF. In nucleotides, the CDR3 is TGTGCCCCCCTGGCAGGTGAGCAGTACTTC.